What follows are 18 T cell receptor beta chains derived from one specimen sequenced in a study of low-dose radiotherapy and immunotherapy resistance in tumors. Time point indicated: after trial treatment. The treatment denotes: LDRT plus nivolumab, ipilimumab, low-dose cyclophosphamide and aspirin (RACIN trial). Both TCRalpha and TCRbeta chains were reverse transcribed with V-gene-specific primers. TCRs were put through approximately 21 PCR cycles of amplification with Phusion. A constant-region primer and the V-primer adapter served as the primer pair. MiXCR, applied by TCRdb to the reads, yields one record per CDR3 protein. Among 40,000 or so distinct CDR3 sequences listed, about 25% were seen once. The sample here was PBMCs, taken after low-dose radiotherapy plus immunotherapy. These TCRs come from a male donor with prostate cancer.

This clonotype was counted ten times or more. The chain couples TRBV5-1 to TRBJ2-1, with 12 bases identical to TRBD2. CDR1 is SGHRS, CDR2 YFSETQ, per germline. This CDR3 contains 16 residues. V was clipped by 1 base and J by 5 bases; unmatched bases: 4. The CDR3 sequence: CASSLRASGRDNEQFF. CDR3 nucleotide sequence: TGCGCCAGCAGCTTGAGGGCTAGCGGGAGGGACAATGAGCAGTTCTTC.

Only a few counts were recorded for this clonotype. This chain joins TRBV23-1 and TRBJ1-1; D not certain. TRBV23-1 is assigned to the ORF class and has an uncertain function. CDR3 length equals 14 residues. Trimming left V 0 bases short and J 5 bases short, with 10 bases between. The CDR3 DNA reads TGCGCCAGCAGTCAATCGGAAGGAGGGACTGAAGCTTTCTTT. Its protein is CASSQSEGGTEAFF.

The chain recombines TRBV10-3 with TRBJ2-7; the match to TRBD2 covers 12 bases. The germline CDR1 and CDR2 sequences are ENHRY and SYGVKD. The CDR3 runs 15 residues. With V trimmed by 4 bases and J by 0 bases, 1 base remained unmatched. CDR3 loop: CAISATSGSSYEQYF. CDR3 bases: TGTGCCATCAGTGCGACTAGCGGGAGCTCCTACGAGCAGTACTTC.

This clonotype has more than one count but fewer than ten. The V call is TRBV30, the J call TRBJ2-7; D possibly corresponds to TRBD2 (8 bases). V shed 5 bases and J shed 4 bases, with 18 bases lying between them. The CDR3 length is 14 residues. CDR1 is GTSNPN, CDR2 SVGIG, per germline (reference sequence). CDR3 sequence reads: CAWRGGDSFYEQYF. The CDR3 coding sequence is TGTGCCTGGCGGGGGGGGGACAGCTTTTACGAGCAGTACTTC.

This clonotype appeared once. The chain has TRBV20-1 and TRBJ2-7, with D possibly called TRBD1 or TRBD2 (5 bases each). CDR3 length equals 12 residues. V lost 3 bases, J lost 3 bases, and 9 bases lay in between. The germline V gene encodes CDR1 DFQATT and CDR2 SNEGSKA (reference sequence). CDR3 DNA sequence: TGCAGTGCTAGCGAGGGGAACTACGAGCAGTACTTC. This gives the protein CSASEGNYEQYF.

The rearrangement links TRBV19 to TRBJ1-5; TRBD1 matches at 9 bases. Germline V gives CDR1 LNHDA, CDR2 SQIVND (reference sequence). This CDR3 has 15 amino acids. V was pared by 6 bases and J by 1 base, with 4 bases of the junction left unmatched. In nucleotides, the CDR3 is TGTGCCAGTAGCCCGACAGGGGGAAGCAATCAGCCCCAGCATTTT. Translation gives CASSPTGGSNQPQHF.

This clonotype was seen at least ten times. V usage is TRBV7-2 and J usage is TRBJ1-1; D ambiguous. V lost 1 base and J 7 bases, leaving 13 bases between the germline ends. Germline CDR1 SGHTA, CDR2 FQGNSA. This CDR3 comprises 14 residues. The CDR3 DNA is TGTGCCAGCAGCTTAGAAGGGAATTGGGGTGAAGCTTTCTTT. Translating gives CASSLEGNWGEAFF.

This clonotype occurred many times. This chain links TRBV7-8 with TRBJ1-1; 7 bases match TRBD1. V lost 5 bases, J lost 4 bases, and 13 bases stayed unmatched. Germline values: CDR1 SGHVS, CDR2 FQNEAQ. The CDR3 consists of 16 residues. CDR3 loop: CASSPSLPGGGTEAFF. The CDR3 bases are TGTGCCAGCAGCCCCAGCCTCCCAGGGGGAGGCACTGAAGCTTTCTTT.

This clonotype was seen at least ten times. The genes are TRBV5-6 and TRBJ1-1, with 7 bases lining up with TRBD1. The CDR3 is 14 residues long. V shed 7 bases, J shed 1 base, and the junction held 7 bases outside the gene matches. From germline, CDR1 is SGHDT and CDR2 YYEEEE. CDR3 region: CASSVRGRNTEAFF. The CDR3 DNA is TGTGCCAGCTCGGTAAGGGGGCGGAACACTGAAGCTTTCTTT.

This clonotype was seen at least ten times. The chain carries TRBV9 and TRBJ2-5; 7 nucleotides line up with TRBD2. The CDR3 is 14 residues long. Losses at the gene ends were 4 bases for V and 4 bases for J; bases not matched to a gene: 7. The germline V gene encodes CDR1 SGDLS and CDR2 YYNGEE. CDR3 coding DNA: TGTGCCAGCAGCCCGGGCGGGAGTGGAGAGACCCAGTACTTC. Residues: CASSPGGSGETQYF.

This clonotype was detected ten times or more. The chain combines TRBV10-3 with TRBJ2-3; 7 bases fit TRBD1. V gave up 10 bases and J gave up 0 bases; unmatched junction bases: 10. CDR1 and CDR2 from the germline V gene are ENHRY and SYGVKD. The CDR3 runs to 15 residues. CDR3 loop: CASRPTGKSTDTQYF. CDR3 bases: TGTGCCAGCCGCCCGACAGGGAAAAGCACAGATACGCAGTATTTT.

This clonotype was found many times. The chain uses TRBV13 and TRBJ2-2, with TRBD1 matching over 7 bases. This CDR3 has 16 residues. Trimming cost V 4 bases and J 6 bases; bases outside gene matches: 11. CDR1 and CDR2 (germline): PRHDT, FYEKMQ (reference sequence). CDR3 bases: TGTGCCAGCAGCTACGGAGACAGGGTGGGTCCCGGGGAGCTGTTTTTT. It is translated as CASSYGDRVGPGELFF.

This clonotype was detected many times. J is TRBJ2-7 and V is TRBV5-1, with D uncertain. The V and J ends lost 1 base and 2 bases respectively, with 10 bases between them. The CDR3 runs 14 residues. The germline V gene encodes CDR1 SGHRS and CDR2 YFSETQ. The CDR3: CASSLTPGPYEQYF. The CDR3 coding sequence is TGCGCCAGCAGCTTGACGCCAGGACCCTACGAGCAGTACTTC.

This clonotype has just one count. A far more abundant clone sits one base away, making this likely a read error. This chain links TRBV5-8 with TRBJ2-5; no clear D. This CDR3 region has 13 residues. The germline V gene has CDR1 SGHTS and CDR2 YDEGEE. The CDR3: CASSPDNSEPQYF. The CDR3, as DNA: TGTGCCAGCAGCCCCGACAATTCAGAGCCCCAGTACTTC.

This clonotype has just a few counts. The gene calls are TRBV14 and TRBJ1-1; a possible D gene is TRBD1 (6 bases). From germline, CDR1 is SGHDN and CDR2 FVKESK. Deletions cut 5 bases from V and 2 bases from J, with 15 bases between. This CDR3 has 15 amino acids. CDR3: CASSSLTGINTEAFF. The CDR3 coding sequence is TGTGCCAGCAGCTCTTTAACAGGGATTAACACTGAAGCTTTCTTT.

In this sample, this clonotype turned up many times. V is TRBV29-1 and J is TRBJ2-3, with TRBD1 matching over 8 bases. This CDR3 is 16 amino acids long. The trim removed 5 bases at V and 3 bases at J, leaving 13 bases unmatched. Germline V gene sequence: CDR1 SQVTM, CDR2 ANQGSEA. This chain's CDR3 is CSVTIFGQGRTDTQYF. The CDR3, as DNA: TGCAGCGTTACAATCTTCGGACAGGGTCGGACAGATACGCAGTATTTT.

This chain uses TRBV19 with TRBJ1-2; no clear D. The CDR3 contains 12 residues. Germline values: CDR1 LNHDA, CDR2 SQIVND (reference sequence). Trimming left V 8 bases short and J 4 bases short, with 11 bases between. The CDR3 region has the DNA TGTGCCAGTTCGGACGGTGTCTATGGCTACACCTTC. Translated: CASSDGVYGYTF. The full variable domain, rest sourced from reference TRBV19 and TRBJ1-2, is DGGITQSPKYLFRKEGQNVTLSCEQNLNHDAMYWYRQDPGQGLRLIYYSQIVNDFQKGDIAEGYSVSREKKESFPLTVTSAQKNPTAFYLCASSDGVYGYTFGSGTRLTVV.

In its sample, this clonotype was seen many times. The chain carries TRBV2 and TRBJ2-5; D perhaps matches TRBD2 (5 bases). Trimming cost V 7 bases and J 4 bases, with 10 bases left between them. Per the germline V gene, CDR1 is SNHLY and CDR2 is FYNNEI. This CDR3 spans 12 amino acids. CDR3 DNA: TGTGCCAGCACCGTGGGGAGAGAGACCCAGTACTTC. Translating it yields CASTVGRETQYF.